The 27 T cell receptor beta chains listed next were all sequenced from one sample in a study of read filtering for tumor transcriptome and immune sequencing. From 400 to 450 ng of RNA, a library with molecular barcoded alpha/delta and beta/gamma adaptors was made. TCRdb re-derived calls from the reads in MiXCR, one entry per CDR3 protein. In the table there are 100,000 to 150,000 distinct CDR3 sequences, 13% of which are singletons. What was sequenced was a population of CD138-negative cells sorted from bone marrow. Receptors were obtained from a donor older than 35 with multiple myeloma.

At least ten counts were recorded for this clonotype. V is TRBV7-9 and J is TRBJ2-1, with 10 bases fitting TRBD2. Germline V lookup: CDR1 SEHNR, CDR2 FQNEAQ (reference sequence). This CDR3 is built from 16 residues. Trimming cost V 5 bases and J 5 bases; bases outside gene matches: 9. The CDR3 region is CASSIPSSGGHNEQFF. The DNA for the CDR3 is TGTGCCAGCAGCATACCATCTAGCGGGGGACACAATGAGCAGTTCTTC.

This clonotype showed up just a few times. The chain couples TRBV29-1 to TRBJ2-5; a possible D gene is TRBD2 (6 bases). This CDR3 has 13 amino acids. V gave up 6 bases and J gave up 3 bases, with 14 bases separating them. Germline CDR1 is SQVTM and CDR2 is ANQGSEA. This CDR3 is CSVFWWEEETQYF. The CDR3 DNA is TGCAGCGTATTCTGGTGGGAGGAAGAGACCCAGTACTTC.

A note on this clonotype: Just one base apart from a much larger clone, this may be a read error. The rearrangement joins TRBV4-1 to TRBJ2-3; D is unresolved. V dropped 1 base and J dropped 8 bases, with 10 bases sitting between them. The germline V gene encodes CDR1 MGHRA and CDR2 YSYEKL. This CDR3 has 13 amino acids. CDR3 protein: CASSQGAISTQYF. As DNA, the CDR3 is TGCGCCAGCAGCCAAGGGGCGATAAGTACGCAGTATTTT.

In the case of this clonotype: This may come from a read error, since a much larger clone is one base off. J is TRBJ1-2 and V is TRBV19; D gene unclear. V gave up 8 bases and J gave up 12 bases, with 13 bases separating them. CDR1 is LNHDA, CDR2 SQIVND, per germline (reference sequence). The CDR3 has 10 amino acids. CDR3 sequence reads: CASGKLGHTF. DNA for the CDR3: TGTGCCAGTGGTAAACTGGGCCACACCTTC.

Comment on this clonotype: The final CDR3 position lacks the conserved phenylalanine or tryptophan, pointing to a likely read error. The DNA of the CDR3 is TGTGCCAGCACCCGCCGTGGAGTAGCGGGAGATAACACCGGGGAGCTGTTTCTT. Its translation: CASTRRGVAGDNTGELFL. The chain recombines TRBV7-8 with TRBJ2-2; 9 positions match TRBD2. The CDR3 is 18 residues long. CDR1 is SGHVS, CDR2 FQNEAQ, per germline. Trimming at V came to 7 bases and at J to 2 bases, leaving 14 bases not matched to a gene.

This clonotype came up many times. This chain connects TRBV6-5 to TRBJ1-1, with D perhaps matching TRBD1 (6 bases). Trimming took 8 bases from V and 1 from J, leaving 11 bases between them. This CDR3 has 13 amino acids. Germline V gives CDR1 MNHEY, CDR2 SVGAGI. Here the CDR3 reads CASAVQGNTEAFF. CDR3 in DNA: TGTGCCAGCGCCGTACAGGGGAACACTGAAGCTTTCTTT.

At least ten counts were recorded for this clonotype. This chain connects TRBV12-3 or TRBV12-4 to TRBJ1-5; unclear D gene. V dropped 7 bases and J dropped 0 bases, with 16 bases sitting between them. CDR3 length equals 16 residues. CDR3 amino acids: CASTGPGTYSNQPQHF. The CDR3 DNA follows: TGTGCCAGCACCGGACCGGGAACCTATAGCAATCAGCCCCAGCATTTT.

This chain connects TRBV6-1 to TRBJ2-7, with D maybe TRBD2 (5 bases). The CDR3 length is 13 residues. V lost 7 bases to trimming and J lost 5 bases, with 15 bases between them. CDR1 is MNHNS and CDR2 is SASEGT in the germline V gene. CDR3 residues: CASKPPGWDEQYF. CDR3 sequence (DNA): TGTGCCAGCAAACCCCCGGGGTGGGACGAGCAGTACTTC.

This CDR3 is CASSKGVITSGRSEQETQYF. The DNA for the CDR3 is TGTGCCAGCAGCAAAGGTGTCATAACTAGCGGGAGGTCGGAACAAGAGACCCAGTACTTC. The chain employs TRBV21-1 and TRBJ2-5; TRBD2 was called by the table and not checked on the DNA. TRBV21-1 is marked as a pseudogene. The CDR3 contains 20 residues.

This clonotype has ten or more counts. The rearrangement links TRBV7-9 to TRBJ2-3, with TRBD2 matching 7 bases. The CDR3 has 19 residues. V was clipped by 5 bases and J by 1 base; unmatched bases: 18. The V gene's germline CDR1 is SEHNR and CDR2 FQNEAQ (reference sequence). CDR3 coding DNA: TGTGCCAGCAGCACCCGATGGGGACTACAAGCGGGGCGCACAGATACGCAGTATTTT. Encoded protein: CASSTRWGLQAGRTDTQYF.

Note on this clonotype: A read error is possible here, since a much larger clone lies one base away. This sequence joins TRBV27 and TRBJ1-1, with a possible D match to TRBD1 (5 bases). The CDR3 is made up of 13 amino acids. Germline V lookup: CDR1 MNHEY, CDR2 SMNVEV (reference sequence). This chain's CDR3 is CAGSAGPVTEAFF. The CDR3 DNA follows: TGTGCCGGCAGTGCAGGGCCGGTCACTGAAGCTTTCTTT.

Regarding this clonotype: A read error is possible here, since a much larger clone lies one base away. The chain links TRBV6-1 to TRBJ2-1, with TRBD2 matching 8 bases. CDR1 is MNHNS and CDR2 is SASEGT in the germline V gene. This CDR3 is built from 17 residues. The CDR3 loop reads CASRAATSGTRGNGQFF. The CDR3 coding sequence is TGTGCCAGCAGGGCAGCTACCTCAGGGACTAGGGGCAATGGGCAGTTCTTC.

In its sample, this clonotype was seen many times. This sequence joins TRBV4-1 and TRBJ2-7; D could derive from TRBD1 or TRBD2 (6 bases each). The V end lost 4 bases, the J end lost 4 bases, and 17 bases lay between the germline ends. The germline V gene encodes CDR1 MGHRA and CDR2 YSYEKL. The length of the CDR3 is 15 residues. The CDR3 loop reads CASSPLPGASYEQYF. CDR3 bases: TGCGCCAGCAGCCCACTACCGGGGGCTTCTTACGAGCAGTACTTC.

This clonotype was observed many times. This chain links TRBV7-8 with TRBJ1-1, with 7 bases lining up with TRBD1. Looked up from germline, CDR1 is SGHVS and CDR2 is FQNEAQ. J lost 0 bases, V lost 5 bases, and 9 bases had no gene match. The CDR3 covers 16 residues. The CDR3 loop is CASSNSRTGLNTEAFF. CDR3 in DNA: TGTGCCAGCAGCAACTCCCGGACAGGACTGAACACTGAAGCTTTCTTT.

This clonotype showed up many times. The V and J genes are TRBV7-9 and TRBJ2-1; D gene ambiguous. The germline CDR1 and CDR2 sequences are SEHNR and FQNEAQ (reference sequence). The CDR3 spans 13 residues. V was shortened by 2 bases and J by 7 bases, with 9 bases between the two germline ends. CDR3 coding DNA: TGTGCCAGCAGCTTAAGTCGCAGGAATGAGCAGTTCTTC. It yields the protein CASSLSRRNEQFF. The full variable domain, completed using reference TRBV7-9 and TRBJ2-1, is DTGVSQNPRHKITKRGQNVTFRCDPISEHNRLYWYRQTLGQGPEFLTYFQNEAQLEKSRLLSDRFSAERPKGSFSTLEIQRTEQGDSAMYLCASSLSRRNEQFFGPGTRLTVL.

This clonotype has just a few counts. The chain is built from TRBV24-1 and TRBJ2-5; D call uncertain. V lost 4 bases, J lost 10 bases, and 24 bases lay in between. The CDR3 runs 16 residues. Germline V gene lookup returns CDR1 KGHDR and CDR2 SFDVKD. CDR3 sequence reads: CATSERGRPGGDVQYF. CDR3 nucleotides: TGTGCCACCAGTGAACGCGGCAGACCCGGTGGCGATGTCCAGTACTTC.

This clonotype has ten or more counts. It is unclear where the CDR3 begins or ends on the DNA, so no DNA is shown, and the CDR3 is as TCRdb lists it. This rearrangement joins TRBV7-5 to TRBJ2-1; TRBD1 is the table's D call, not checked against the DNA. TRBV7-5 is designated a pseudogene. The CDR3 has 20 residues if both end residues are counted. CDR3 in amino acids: CISVSEALPGTGIGIDEQFF.

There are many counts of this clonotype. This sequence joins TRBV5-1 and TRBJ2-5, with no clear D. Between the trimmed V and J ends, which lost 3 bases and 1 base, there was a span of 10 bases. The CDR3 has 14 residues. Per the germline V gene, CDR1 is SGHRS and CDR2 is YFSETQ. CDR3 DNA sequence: TGCGCCAGCAGCTCTACGGGCCTCCAAGAGACCCAGTACTTC. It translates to CASSSTGLQETQYF. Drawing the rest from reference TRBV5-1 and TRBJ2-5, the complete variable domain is KAGVTQTPRYLIKTRGQQVTLSCSPISGHRSVSWYQQTPGQGLQFLFEYFSETQRNKGNFPGRFSGRQFSNSRSEMNVSTLELGDSALYLCASSSTGLQETQYFGPGTRLLVL.

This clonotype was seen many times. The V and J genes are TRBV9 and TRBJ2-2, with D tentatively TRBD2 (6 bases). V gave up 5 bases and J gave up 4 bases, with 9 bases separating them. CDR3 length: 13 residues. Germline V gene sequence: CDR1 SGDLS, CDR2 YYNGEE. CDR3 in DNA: TGTGCCAGCAGGCGGGACTCCACCGGGGAGCTGTTTTTT. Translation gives CASRRDSTGELFF.

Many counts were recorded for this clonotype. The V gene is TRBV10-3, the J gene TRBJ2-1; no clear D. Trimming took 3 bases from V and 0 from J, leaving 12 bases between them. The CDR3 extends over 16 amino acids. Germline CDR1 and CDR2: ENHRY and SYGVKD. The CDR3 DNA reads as TGTGCCATCAGTGATCGCGGTTCTAGCTCCTACAATGAGCAGTTCTTC. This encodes CAISDRGSSSYNEQFF.

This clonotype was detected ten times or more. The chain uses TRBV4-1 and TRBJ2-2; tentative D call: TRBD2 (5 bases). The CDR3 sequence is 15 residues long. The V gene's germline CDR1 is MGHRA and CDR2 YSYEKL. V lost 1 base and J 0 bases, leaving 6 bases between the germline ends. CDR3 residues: CASSQAGSNTGELFF. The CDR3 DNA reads TGCGCCAGCAGCCAAGCGGGGTCGAACACCGGGGAGCTGTTTTTT.

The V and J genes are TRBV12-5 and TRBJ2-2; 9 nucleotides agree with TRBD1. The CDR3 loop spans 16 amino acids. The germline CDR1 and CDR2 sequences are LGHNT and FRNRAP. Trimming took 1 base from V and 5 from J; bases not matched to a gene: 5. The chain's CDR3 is CASGLAGTGITGELFF. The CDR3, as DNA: TGTGCTAGTGGTTTGGCAGGGACAGGGATTACCGGGGAGCTGTTTTTT.

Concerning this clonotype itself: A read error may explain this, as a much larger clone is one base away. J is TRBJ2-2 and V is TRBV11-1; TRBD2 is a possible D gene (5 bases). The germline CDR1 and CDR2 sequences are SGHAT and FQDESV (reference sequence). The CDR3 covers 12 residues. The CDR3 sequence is CASRRRTGKLFF. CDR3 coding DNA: TGTGCCAGCAGGAGGAGGACCGGGAAGCTGTTTTTT.

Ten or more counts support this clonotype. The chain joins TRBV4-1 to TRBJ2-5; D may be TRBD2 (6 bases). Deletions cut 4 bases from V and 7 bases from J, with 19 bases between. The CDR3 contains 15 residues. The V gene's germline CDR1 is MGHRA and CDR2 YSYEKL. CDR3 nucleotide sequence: TGCGCCAGCAGCCCGAGGGACGGGAGTTTAGCGACCCAGTACTTC. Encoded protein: CASSPRDGSLATQYF.

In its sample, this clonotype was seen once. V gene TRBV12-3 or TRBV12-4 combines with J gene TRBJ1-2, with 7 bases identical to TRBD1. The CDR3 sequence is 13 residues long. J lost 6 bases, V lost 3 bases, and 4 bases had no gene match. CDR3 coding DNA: TGTGCCAGCAGTTTGGGGACAGAGGATGGCTACACCTTC. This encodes CASSLGTEDGYTF.

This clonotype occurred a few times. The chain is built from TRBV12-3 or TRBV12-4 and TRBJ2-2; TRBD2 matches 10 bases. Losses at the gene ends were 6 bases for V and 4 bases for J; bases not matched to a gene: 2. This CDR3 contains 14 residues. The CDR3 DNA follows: TGTGCCAGCAGGATAGCGGGAGGCACCGGGGAGCTGTTTTTT. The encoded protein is CASRIAGGTGELFF.

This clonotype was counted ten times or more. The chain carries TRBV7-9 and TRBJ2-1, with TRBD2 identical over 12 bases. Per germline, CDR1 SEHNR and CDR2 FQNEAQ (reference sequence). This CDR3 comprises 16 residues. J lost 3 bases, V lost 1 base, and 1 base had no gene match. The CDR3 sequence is CASSLGLAGDYNEQFF. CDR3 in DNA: TGTGCCAGCAGCTTAGGACTAGCGGGGGACTACAATGAGCAGTTCTTC.